Each of the 26 T cell receptor beta chains below was sequenced from the same sample in a study of blood T cells in healthy people across ages. A second PCR, run for roughly 7 to 12 cycles, used a sample-barcoded 5' primer plus a J-beta primer mix. A single record per CDR3 protein comes from TCRdb applying MiXCR to the 5' RACE reads. The table lists roughly 730,000 distinct CDR3 sequences, roughly three fifths of them singletons. Sequencing input: blood. These receptor sequences come from a man between 35 and 55 years old in good health.

This clonotype appeared once. This chain links TRBV7-9 with TRBJ1-2; D is possibly TRBD1 (5 bases). The CDR3 totals 17 residues. Trimming took 3 bases from V and 0 from J, leaving 17 bases between them. Germline V CDR1 and CDR2: SEHNR, FQNEAQ (reference sequence). The CDR3 sequence is CASSFGVRDAANYGYTF. The CDR3 coding sequence is TGTGCCAGCAGCTTCGGGGTCCGGGACGCAGCTAACTATGGCTACACCTTC.

Comment on this clonotype: One end of the junction does not line up with germline, which may come from a read error. V gene TRBV5-1 combines with J gene TRBJ2-2; D is undetermined. CDR3 length: 16 amino acids. Germline loops: CDR1 SGHRS, CDR2 YFSETQ. The CDR3 here is CASSLEPRVNTGELFF. The CDR3 bases are TGTGCCAGCAGCTTGGAGCCTAGGGTGAACACCGGGGAGCTGTTTTTT.

This clonotype was seen more than once but under ten times. The gene calls are TRBV12-3 or TRBV12-4 and TRBJ2-1; D might be TRBD2 (5 bases). Trimming cost V 5 bases and J 9 bases, with 20 bases left between them. The CDR3 is 15 residues long. CDR3 loop: CASSPRGGGLGEQFF. The CDR3 DNA sequence: TGTGCCAGCAGTCCCCGCGGCGGAGGATTAGGTGAGCAGTTCTTC.

The chain couples TRBV7-2 to TRBJ1-5, with D possibly being TRBD1 (6 bases). Between the trimmed V and J ends, which lost 5 bases and 4 bases, there was a span of 15 bases. Germline V lookup: CDR1 SGHTA, CDR2 FQGNSA. The CDR3 length is 15 residues. The CDR3 loop is CASSRAGGENQPQHF. CDR3 bases: TGTGCCAGCAGCCGGGCGGGGGGCGAGAATCAGCCCCAGCATTTT.

The chain joins TRBV4-3 to TRBJ2-7, with 7 bases matching TRBD1. Trimming at V came to 0 bases and at J to 7 bases, leaving 12 bases not matched to a gene. The CDR3 runs 16 residues. Germline V gives CDR1 LGHNA, CDR2 YSLEER. DNA for the CDR3: TGCGCCAGCAGCCAAGATCACCGGGACAGCCTGTGGGAGCAGTACTTC. Protein: CASSQDHRDSLWEQYF.

This clonotype was counted a single time. This chain joins TRBV29-1 and TRBJ2-1; D remains ambiguous. V gave up 7 bases and J gave up 6 bases, with 10 bases separating them. There are 11 residues in the CDR3. In germline, CDR1 is SQVTM, CDR2 ANQGSEA. Here the CDR3 reads CSGERSNEQFF. CDR3 nucleotide sequence: TGCAGCGGGGAAAGGAGCAATGAGCAGTTCTTC.

This clonotype showed up just a few times. J is TRBJ2-7 and V is TRBV7-2; 11 bases are shared with TRBD1. There are 16 residues in the CDR3. Germline CDR1 is SGHTA and CDR2 is FQGNSA. The V and J ends lost 10 bases and 4 bases, in that order; junction bases with no gene match: 15. CDR3 nucleotides: TGTGCCACCAGACCCAGTGGGGGACAGGGGGTATACGAGCAGTACTTC. Amino acids: CATRPSGGQGVYEQYF. The full variable domain, its missing parts supplied by reference TRBV7-2 and TRBJ2-7, is GAGVSQSPSNKVTEKGKDVELRCDPISGHTALYWYRQSLGQGLEFLIYFQGNSAPDKSGLPSDRFSAERTGGSVSTLTIQRTQQEDSAVYLCATRPSGGQGVYEQYFGPGTRLTVT.

The chain is built from TRBV7-9 and TRBJ1-4; 7 nucleotides align to TRBD1. V shed 5 bases and J 4 bases; nucleotides not matched to a gene: 10. The CDR3 spans 16 residues. CDR1 and CDR2 (germline): SEHNR, FQNEAQ (reference sequence). The CDR3 DNA reads as TGTGCCAGCAGCCCCACCGGACAGGCCGATAATGAAAAACTGTTTTTT. The encoded protein is CASSPTGQADNEKLFF. Supplemented by reference TRBV7-9 and TRBJ1-4, the full variable domain reads DTGVSQNPRHKITKRGQNVTFRCDPISEHNRLYWYRQTLGQGPEFLTYFQNEAQLEKSRLLSDRFSAERPKGSFSTLEIQRTEQGDSAMYLCASSPTGQADNEKLFFGSGTQLSVL.

J is TRBJ2-1 and V is TRBV6-6; D is unclear. Trimming left V 2 bases short and J 0 bases short, with 11 bases between. There are 16 residues in the CDR3. From germline, CDR1 is MNHNY and CDR2 SVGAGI (reference sequence). The chain's CDR3 is CASSYAADSSYNEQFF. DNA of the CDR3: TGTGCCAGCAGTTACGCGGCAGACTCCTCCTACAATGAGCAGTTCTTC.

This chain uses TRBV7-3 with TRBJ2-1, with 7 nucleotides matching TRBD2. The germline V gene has CDR1 SGHTA and CDR2 FQGTGA. V gave up 3 bases and J gave up 7 bases; unmatched junction bases: 9. This CDR3 region has 15 residues. For the CDR3, the DNA is TGTGCCAGCAGCTTGCGGGAGAGGGGTAGAAATGAGCAGTTCTTC. Its protein is CASSLRERGRNEQFF.

This clonotype occurred a few times. This chain connects TRBV9 to TRBJ1-2, with D tentatively TRBD1 (5 bases). CDR3 length equals 14 residues. Trimming took 2 bases from V and 3 from J, leaving 11 bases between them. The germline V gene encodes CDR1 SGDLS and CDR2 YYNGEE. CDR3 amino acids: CASSVTEEYYGYTF. In nucleotides, the CDR3 is TGTGCCAGCAGCGTGACAGAGGAGTACTATGGCTACACCTTC. The whole variable domain, remainder taken from reference TRBV9 and TRBJ1-2, is DSGVTQTPKHLITATGQRVTLRCSPRSGDLSVYWYQQSLDQGLQFLIQYYNGEERAKGNILERFSAQQFPDLHSELNLSSLELGDSALYFCASSVTEEYYGYTFGSGTRLTVV.

This clonotype was seen a handful of times. The gene calls are TRBV10-3 and TRBJ2-7; D unresolved. V lost 6 bases and J 2 bases, leaving 11 bases between the germline ends. Germline CDR1 reads ENHRY; CDR2 reads SYGVKD. The CDR3 extends over 13 amino acids. This CDR3 reads CAISPGNAYEQYF. The CDR3 DNA reads as TGTGCCATCAGCCCAGGTAACGCCTACGAGCAGTACTTC.

The chain couples TRBV7-2 to TRBJ2-3; D is undetermined. Germline V gene lookup returns CDR1 SGHTA and CDR2 FQGNSA. The CDR3 runs 15 residues. Trimming stripped 1 base from V and 2 bases from J, with 10 bases between. The CDR3 sequence: CASSLGRVPTDTQYF. CDR3 sequence (DNA): TGTGCCAGCAGCTTAGGACGGGTTCCCACAGATACGCAGTATTTT.

The chain combines TRBV6-6 with TRBJ2-3; a weak D match, TRBD2 (5 bases). Germline assignment: CDR1 MNHNY and CDR2 SVGAGI (reference sequence). V lost 7 bases and J 0 bases, leaving 8 bases between the germline ends. This CDR3 spans 13 amino acids. DNA for the CDR3: TGTGCCAGCAACCCTAGCAGCACAGATACGCAGTATTTT. Residues: CASNPSSTDTQYF.

This clonotype has a handful of counts. This chain links TRBV29-1 with TRBJ2-1; D may be TRBD2 (6 bases). The CDR3 extends over 15 amino acids. The V and J ends lost 0 bases and 4 bases respectively, with 13 bases between them. CDR1 and CDR2 from the germline V gene are SQVTM and ANQGSEA. The DNA for the CDR3 is TGCAGCGTTGAAGATAGAGCCGGGACTTACAATGAGCAGTTCTTC. Protein product: CSVEDRAGTYNEQFF.

The V call is TRBV4-1, the J call TRBJ1-2; 7 bases are a match to TRBD1. The CDR3 is made up of 14 amino acids. The V gene's germline CDR1 is MGHRA and CDR2 YSYEKL. The V and J ends lost 3 bases and 4 bases, in that order; junction bases with no gene match: 5. The CDR3: CASSHPDRVYGYTF. CDR3 nucleotide sequence: TGCGCCAGCAGCCATCCCGACAGGGTCTATGGCTACACCTTC.

The gene calls are TRBV3-1 and TRBJ2-1; TRBD2 matches 9 bases. Germline trimming cut 4 bases from V and 5 bases from J; bases unmatched to any gene: 6. Germline assignment: CDR1 LGHDT and CDR2 YNNKEL (reference sequence). The CDR3 is 15 residues long. CDR3: CASSLGLALNNEQFF. The CDR3 DNA reads as TGTGCCAGCAGCCTTGGACTAGCGCTAAACAATGAGCAGTTCTTC.

The chain carries TRBV20-1 and TRBJ1-6; the D is unclear. This CDR3 region has 15 residues. The V gene lost 0 bases and the J gene lost 7 bases, with 13 bases spanning the gap. Germline CDR1 is DFQATT and CDR2 is SNEGSKA (reference sequence). For the CDR3, the DNA is TGCAGTGCTAGAGAGGGGTGGGAGACAAATTCACCCCTCCACTTT. Translation gives CSAREGWETNSPLHF.

This clonotype appeared many times. The rearrangement links TRBV7-9 to TRBJ2-5; 7 nucleotides agree with TRBD1. This CDR3 has 13 amino acids. V lost 6 bases and J lost 5; bases outside the gene matches: 6. Per the germline V gene, CDR1 is SEHNR and CDR2 is FQNEAQ (reference sequence). CDR3 DNA: TGTGCCAGCAGGACAGGGTCGCGGGAGACCCAGTACTTC. It is translated as CASRTGSRETQYF.

This clonotype was found a few times. V gene TRBV20-1 combines with J gene TRBJ2-3; 8 bases match TRBD2. After removal of 3 bases from V and 10 bases from J, the junction contained 6 bases not matched to a gene. Looked up from germline, CDR1 is DFQATT and CDR2 is SNEGSKA (reference sequence). The CDR3 contains 12 residues. The CDR3 protein is CSARASGLSQYF. CDR3 in DNA: TGCAGTGCTAGGGCTAGCGGGTTATCGCAGTATTTT.

The J gene is TRBJ1-3, the V gene TRBV12-3 or TRBV12-4; D is ambiguous. CDR3 length equals 16 residues. V dropped 5 bases and J dropped 4 bases, with 18 bases sitting between them. The CDR3 loop is CASSNLGSSRGNTIYF. Here the CDR3 DNA reads TGTGCCAGCAGTAACTTAGGGAGTAGTCGGGGAAACACCATATATTTT.

This chain links TRBV7-9 with TRBJ1-2, with D tentatively TRBD1 (5 bases). The CDR3 loop spans 18 amino acids. Germline V CDR1 and CDR2: SEHNR, FQNEAQ (reference sequence). The ends were cut back, 5 bases at V and 0 bases at J, with 22 bases in the middle. CDR3 nucleotide sequence: TGTGCCAGCAGCCAGTGGGGCTGGGGAGCCGCAGCTAACTATGGCTACACCTTC. Translated, it gives CASSQWGWGAAANYGYTF.

The rearrangement links TRBV12-3 or TRBV12-4 to TRBJ1-2, with TRBD1 matching 10 bases. V shed 6 bases and J 7 bases; nucleotides not matched to a gene: 8. CDR3 size: 14 residues. The CDR3 DNA reads as TGTGCCAGCAGCCCTGTCGGGACAGGGGTTGGCTACACCTTC. As protein: CASSPVGTGVGYTF.

There are a few counts of this clonotype. The gene calls are TRBV27 and TRBJ2-4; D unclear. Germline V CDR1 and CDR2: MNHEY, SMNVEV (reference sequence). V lost 3 bases and J 0 bases, leaving 12 bases between the germline ends. The CDR3 is 16 residues long. CDR3 in amino acids: CASSFGVGLAKNIQYF. The CDR3 coding sequence is TGTGCCAGCAGTTTTGGAGTGGGATTAGCCAAAAACATTCAGTACTTC.

The V gene is TRBV20-1, the J gene TRBJ2-5; possibly TRBD2 for D (5 bases). CDR1 is DFQATT, CDR2 SNEGSKA, per germline (reference sequence). This CDR3 has 18 residues. The CDR3 is CNARGSAVAAPRIETQYF. The CDR3 bases are TGCAATGCCCGAGGGTCTGCGGTGGCCGCCCCCCGAATCGAGACCCAGTACTTC.

This clonotype has a handful of counts. This chain uses TRBV12-3 or TRBV12-4 with TRBJ2-5; D gene unclear. This CDR3 has 16 residues. Trimming stripped 3 bases from V and 2 bases from J, with 16 bases between. The CDR3 bases are TGTGCCAGCAGTTTTGGAAGTTCTAGAGGTCAAGAGACCCAGTACTTC. Protein product: CASSFGSSRGQETQYF.